Listed here are 8 T cell receptor beta chains from one sample, sequenced in a study of OX40 agonist ivuxolimab in advanced cancers. Data came from immunoSEQ multiplex PCR; TCRdb stores just in-frame clones and leaves some out. The sample lists tens of thousands of clones; roughly 83% were seen once. The sample was CD4+ or CD8+ T cells sorted from blood, taken in a trial of the OX40 agonist ivuxolimab. The source of these receptors is an adult with an advanced solid tumor such as melanoma, head and neck, liver or kidney cancer.

This chain joins TRBV11-2 and TRBJ2-1; 9 bases are a match to TRBD2. With 2 bases clipped from V and 5 bases from J, the junction kept 4 bases outside the gene matches. The CDR3 length is 15 residues. Germline loops: CDR1 SGHAT, CDR2 FQNNGV. CDR3 in DNA: TGTGCCAGCAGCTTAAGACTAGCGGCCAACAATGAGCAGTTCTTC. Its translation: CASSLRLAANNEQFF. Using reference TRBV11-2 and TRBJ2-1 for the parts outside the CDR3, the full variable domain is EAGVAQSPRYKIIEKRQSVAFWCNPISGHATLYWYQQILGQGPKLLIQFQNNGVVDDSQLPKDRFSAERLKGVDSTLKIQPAKLEDSAVYLCASSLRLAANNEQFFGPGTRLTVL.

This clone was counted a single time. The rearrangement uses TRBV7-9 and TRBJ2-7; D is unresolved. This CDR3 contains 15 residues. Germline V gives CDR1 SEHNR, CDR2 FQNEAQ (reference sequence). Trimming left V 5 bases short and J 1 base short, with 15 bases between. CDR3 nucleotides: TGTGCCAGCAGCCCCCCCAGACTGGGGTCCTACGAGCAGTACTTC. Translating it yields CASSPPRLGSYEQYF. The full variable domain, rest sourced from reference TRBV7-9 and TRBJ2-7, is DTGVSQNPRHKITKRGQNVTFRCDPISEHNRLYWYRQTLGQGPEFLTYFQNEAQLEKSRLLSDRFSAERPKGSFSTLEIQRTEQGDSAMYLCASSPPRLGSYEQYFGPGTRLTVT.

The chain links TRBV19 to TRBJ2-7; 9 bases agree with TRBD2. With 7 bases clipped from V and 0 bases from J, the junction kept 10 bases outside the gene matches. There are 16 residues in the CDR3. Germline V lookup: CDR1 LNHDA, CDR2 SQIVND (reference sequence). The CDR3 coding sequence is TGTGCCAGTACCCGCGCGGGAGGGATGGCCTCCTACGAGCAGTACTTC. Amino acids: CASTRAGGMASYEQYF.

This CDR3 is CASTPLAGGPQDTQYF. The DNA for the CDR3 is TGTGCCAGCACCCCTTTAGCGGGGGGGCCTCAGGATACGCAGTATTTT. The V gene is TRBV7-9, the J gene TRBJ2-3; 11 bases are a match to TRBD2. This CDR3 is 16 amino acids long. V lost 7 bases to trimming and J lost 6 bases; unmatched junction nucleotides: 12. Germline V gene data show CDR1 as SEHNR and CDR2 as FQNEAQ (reference sequence). The complete variable domain, with remaining parts taken from reference TRBV7-9 and TRBJ2-3, reads DTGVSQNPRHKITKRGQNVTFRCDPISEHNRLYWYRQTLGQGPEFLTYFQNEAQLEKSRLLSDRFSAERPKGSFSTLEIQRTEQGDSAMYLCASTPLAGGPQDTQYFGPGTRLTVL.

In this sample, this clone is medium-sized (0.01 to 0.1%). This chain connects TRBV30 to TRBJ1-1, with 8 bases lining up with TRBD1. V lost 0 bases and J lost 7; bases outside the gene matches: 7. The CDR3 runs 14 residues. The V gene's germline CDR1 is GTSNPN and CDR2 SVGIG (reference sequence). CDR3 DNA sequence: TGTGCCTGGAGTGTAGGCCAGGGGGCGAATGAAGCTTTCTTT. Its translation is CAWSVGQGANEAFF.

The genes are TRBV6-1 and TRBJ1-1, with TRBD1 identical over 9 bases. Trimming at V came to 3 bases and at J to 12 bases, leaving 2 bases not matched to a gene. In germline, CDR1 is MNHNS, CDR2 SASEGT. The CDR3 runs 11 residues. In nucleotides, the CDR3 is TGTGCCAGCAGTGATGGGACAGGGACTTTCTTT. This translates into CASSDGTGTFF.

J is TRBJ1-3 and V is TRBV15; D unclear. Germline assignment: CDR1 LNHNV and CDR2 YYDKDF (reference sequence). V was trimmed by 4 bases and J by 0 bases, leaving 10 bases between them. This CDR3 comprises 15 residues. The CDR3 reads CATSNPAVSGNTIYF. CDR3 sequence (DNA): TGTGCCACCAGCAACCCGGCGGTCTCTGGAAACACCATATATTTT.

The rearrangement joins TRBV10-2 to TRBJ2-1, with 13 bases that match TRBD2. The CDR3 is 15 amino acids. The junction had 3 bases not matched to a gene; V was cut back by 5 bases and J by 5 bases. Germline V lookup: CDR1 WSHSY, CDR2 SAAADI. CDR3 region: CASSILAGGHNEQFF. Written as DNA, the CDR3 is TGCGCCAGCAGTATACTAGCGGGGGGGCACAATGAGCAGTTCTTC.